The clone carrying this TCR beta chain was detected only once. It was genomic DNA that served as the template for profiling TCR beta VDJ and CDR3. TCRdb analysed the reads with MiXCR anew, one entry per CDR3 protein. In the table there are about 40,000 distinct CDR3 sequences, about 65% of which are singletons. Trimming cost V 0 bases and J 0 bases; bases outside gene matches: 3. Germline V lookup: CDR1 SGHRS, CDR2 YFSETQ. The length of the CDR3 is 16 residues. These data come from a study of CD8+CD57+ T cells in acquired aplastic anemia. The receptor was isolated from a human donor in good health, serving as a control. V gene TRBV5-1 combines with J gene TRBJ2-3; 8 bases line up with TRBD2. The sequencing sample was made of sorted CD4+, CD8+, or CD8+CD57+ T cells (not recorded which) from PBMCs. CDR3 region: CASSLAGGPSTDTQYF. The CDR3 DNA reads as TGCGCCAGCAGCTTGGCGGGGGGGCCAAGCACAGATACGCAGTATTTT.